One sample yielded the 2 T cell receptor beta chains listed below, sequenced in a study of shared clonotypes between healthy human individuals. Produced via immunoSEQ multiplex PCR; TCRdb's table is partial and in-frame only. The sample has hundreds of thousands of clones, approximately 92% seen once. Naive CD8 cells lacked CD45RO and underwent positive selection for CCR7, leaving out terminally differentiated effector memory CD45RA+ cells. Sequencing input: naive CD8+ T cells sorted from blood. The source of these receptors is a man younger than 45 in good health.

This chain uses TRBV7-9 with TRBJ2-3; possibly TRBD1 for D (6 bases). The CDR3 is 16 residues long. V lost 5 bases, J lost 3 bases, and 18 bases lay in between. Per germline, CDR1 SEHNR and CDR2 FQNEAQ (reference sequence). CDR3 bases: TGTGCCAGCAGCACCGAACAGGGAATTTCTACAGATACGCAGTATTTT. It is translated as CASSTEQGISTDTQYF.

The chain is built from TRBV5-4 and TRBJ2-7; perhaps TRBD1 as D (6 bases). The CDR3 extends over 12 amino acids. V lost 4 bases and J lost 4, with 9 bases in between. Germline values: CDR1 SGHNT, CDR2 YYREEE (reference sequence). CDR3 DNA: TGTGCCAGCAGCGCAGGGGTGTACGAGCAGTACTTC. Its translation is CASSAGVYEQYF.